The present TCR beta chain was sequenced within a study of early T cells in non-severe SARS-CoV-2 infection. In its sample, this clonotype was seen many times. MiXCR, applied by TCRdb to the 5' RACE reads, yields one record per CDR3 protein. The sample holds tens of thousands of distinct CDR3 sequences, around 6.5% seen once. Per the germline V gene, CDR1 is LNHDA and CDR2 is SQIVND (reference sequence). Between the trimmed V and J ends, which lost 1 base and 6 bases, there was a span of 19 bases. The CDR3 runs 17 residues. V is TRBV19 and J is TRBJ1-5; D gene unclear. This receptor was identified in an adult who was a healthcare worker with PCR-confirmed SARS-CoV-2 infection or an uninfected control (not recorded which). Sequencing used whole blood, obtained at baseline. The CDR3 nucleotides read TGTGCCAGTAGTATAGGAGAAACAAAAAAGAGGAGTCAGCCCCAGCATTTT. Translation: CASSIGETKKRSQPQHF.